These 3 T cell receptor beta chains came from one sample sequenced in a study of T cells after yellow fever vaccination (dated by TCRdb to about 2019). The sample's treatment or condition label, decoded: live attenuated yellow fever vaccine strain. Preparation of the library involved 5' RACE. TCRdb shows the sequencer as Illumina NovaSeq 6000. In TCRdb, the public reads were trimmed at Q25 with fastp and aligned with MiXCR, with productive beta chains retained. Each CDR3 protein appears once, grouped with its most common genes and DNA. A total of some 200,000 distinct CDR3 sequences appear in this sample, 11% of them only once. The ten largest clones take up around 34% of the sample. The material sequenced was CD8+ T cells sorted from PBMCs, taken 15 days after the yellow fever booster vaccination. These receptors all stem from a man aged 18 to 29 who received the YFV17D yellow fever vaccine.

The CDR3 here is CASSIRDIPYEQYF. CDR3 sequence (DNA): TGTGCCAGCAGCATCCGGGACATACCCTACGAGCAGTACTTC. The rearrangement links TRBV13 to TRBJ2-7; perhaps TRBD1 as D (6 bases). There are 14 residues in the CDR3. The V end lost 5 bases, the J end lost 2 bases, and 13 bases lay between the germline ends. CDR1 and CDR2 (germline): PRHDT, FYEKMQ (reference sequence).

In DNA, the CDR3 is TGTGCCAGCAGTTTTGGACTAGGGGATTATGAGCAGTTCTTC. It specifies CASSFGLGDYEQFF. V and J are TRBV3-1 and TRBJ2-1; TRBD2 agrees at 7 bases. The CDR3 extends over 14 amino acids. V shed 6 bases and J 8 bases; nucleotides not matched to a gene: 10. Per the germline V gene, CDR1 is LGHDT and CDR2 is YNNKEL (reference sequence).

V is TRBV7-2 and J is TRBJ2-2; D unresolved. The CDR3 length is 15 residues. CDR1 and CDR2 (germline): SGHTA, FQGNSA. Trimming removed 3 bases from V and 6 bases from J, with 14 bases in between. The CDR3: CASSFGDPLPGELFF. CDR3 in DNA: TGTGCCAGCAGCTTTGGAGACCCACTACCCGGGGAGCTGTTTTTT.